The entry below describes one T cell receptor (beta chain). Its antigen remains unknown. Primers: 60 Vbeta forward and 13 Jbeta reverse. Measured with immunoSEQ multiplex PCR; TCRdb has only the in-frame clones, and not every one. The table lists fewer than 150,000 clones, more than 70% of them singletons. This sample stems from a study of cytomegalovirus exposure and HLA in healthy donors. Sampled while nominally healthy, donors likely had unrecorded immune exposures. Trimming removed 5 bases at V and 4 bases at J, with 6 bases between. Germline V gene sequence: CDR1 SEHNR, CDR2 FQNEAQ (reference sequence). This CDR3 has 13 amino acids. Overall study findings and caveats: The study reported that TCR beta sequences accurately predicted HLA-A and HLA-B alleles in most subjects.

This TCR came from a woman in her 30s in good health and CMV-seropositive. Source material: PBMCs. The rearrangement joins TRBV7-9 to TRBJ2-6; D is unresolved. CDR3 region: CASSPTGANVLTF. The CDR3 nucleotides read TGTGCCAGCAGCCCCACAGGGGCCAACGTCCTGACTTTC.